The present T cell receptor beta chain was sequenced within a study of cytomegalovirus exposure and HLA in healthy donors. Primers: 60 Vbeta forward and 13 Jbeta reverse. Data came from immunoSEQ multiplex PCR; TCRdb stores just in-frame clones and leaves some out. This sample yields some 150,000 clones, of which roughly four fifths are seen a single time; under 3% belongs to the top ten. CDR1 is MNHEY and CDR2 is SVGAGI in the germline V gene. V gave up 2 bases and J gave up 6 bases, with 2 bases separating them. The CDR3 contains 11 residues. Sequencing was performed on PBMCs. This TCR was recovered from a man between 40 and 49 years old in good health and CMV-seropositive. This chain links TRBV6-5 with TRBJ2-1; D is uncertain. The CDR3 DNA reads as TGTGCCAGCAGTTACCGCAATGAGCAGTTCTTC. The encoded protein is CASSYRNEQFF.